This T cell receptor beta chain was recorded in a study of T-cell reconstitution after alpha-beta-depleted transplantation in children. This CDR3 contains 13 residues. CDR1 DFQATT and CDR2 SNEGSKA come from the germline V gene (reference sequence). V was trimmed by 2 bases and J by 6 bases, leaving 10 bases between them. For TCRbeta, the library was prepared with unique molecular identifiers. TCRdb reprocessed the PCR reads with MiXCR, giving one entry per CDR3 protein. The data show fewer than 450,000 distinct CDR3 sequences, roughly 15% seen once. This clonotype came up a few times. This TCR was recovered from a male patient aged 2 to 10 who had a stem cell transplant for acute lymphoblastic leukemia, so the T cells may come from the graft donor. The gene calls are TRBV20-1 and TRBJ1-4; TRBD1 might be the D (5 bases). The source was PBMCs, mostly from graft donor cells, collected 360 days after TCRalphabeta/CD19-depleted stem cell transplant. CDR3 sequence reads: CSARWGGDEKLFF. DNA for the CDR3: TGCAGTGCTAGATGGGGAGGGGATGAAAAACTGTTTTTT.